One sample yielded the 17 T cell receptor beta chains listed below, sequenced in a study of cytomegalovirus exposure and HLA in healthy donors. Both 60 Vbeta primers and 13 Jbeta primers went into the PCR. The data were produced by immunoSEQ multiplex PCR, yet TCRdb's version contains in-frame clones alone and is incomplete. The sample lists about 170,000 clones, approximately 81% occurring once. Sample: PBMCs. Receptor source: a woman aged 45-59 years in good health and CMV-seronegative.

The chain uses TRBV7-9 and TRBJ2-1; 7 positions agree with TRBD2. Germline CDR1 SEHNR, CDR2 FQNEAQ (reference sequence). V shed 2 bases, J shed 6 bases, and the junction held 4 bases outside the gene matches. The CDR3 is made up of 14 amino acids. The CDR3 loop is CASSLLAARNEQFF. CDR3 sequence (DNA): TGTGCCAGCAGCTTACTAGCGGCCCGCAATGAGCAGTTCTTC.

This clone has just a few counts. The chain employs TRBV27 and TRBJ1-6; D gene ambiguous. Germline V CDR1 and CDR2: MNHEY, SMNVEV (reference sequence). V dropped 8 bases and J dropped 11 bases, with 13 bases sitting between them. The CDR3 covers 12 residues. This chain's CDR3 is CASAKNGAPLHF. In DNA, the CDR3 is TGTGCCAGCGCCAAAAACGGGGCACCCCTCCACTTT.

This sequence joins TRBV28 and TRBJ2-7; the D is unclear. The germline V gene has CDR1 MDHEN and CDR2 SYDVKM. The V gene lost 2 bases and the J gene lost 3 bases, with 5 bases spanning the gap. CDR3 length: 12 residues. In DNA, the CDR3 is TGTGCCAGCAGTTTAGGAGTCTACGAGCAGTACTTC. This sequence encodes CASSLGVYEQYF.

The sample holds a few counts of this clone. The chain recombines TRBV18 with TRBJ1-6, with a possible D match to TRBD1 (5 bases). Germline V CDR1 and CDR2: KGHSH, LQKENI. V lost 1 base to trimming and J lost 9 bases, with 13 bases between them. This CDR3 spans 15 amino acids. The CDR3, as DNA: TGTGCCAGCTCACCACAGGCCCAGGGAAGTTCACCCCTCCACTTT. Translating it yields CASSPQAQGSSPLHF.

For the CDR3, the DNA is TGTGCCAGCAGCTTAGTCAGGGGGCCCACTGAAGCTTTCTTT. As protein: CASSLVRGPTEAFF. This chain links TRBV7-8 with TRBJ1-1; TRBD1 aligns across 8 bases. CDR1 and CDR2 (germline): SGHVS, FQNEAQ. This CDR3 is built from 14 residues. J was trimmed by 4 bases and V by 1 base; bases with no gene match: 2.

J is TRBJ1-2 and V is TRBV2; no firm D call. CDR1 is SNHLY, CDR2 FYNNEI, per germline. This CDR3 is 12 amino acids long. Trimming stripped 4 bases from V and 4 bases from J, with 7 bases between. The CDR3 sequence: CASSGEVYGYTF. The CDR3 nucleotides are TGTGCCAGCAGTGGGGAGGTCTATGGCTACACCTTC.

The chain recombines TRBV6-1 with TRBJ1-1, with D possibly being TRBD1 (6 bases). The CDR3 covers 15 residues. Germline V gene data show CDR1 as MNHNS and CDR2 as SASEGT. Between the trimmed V and J ends, which lost 6 bases and 4 bases, there was a span of 18 bases. The CDR3 here is CASSPPWGPSTEAFF. The CDR3 bases are TGTGCCAGCAGCCCCCCTTGGGGGCCCAGCACTGAAGCTTTCTTT.

The chain employs TRBV7-2 and TRBJ2-1; maybe TRBD2 (6 bases). The CDR3 has 15 amino acids. The germline gives CDR1 SGHTA, CDR2 FQGNSA. V gave up 0 bases and J gave up 4 bases, with 10 bases separating them. The CDR3 DNA follows: TGTGCCAGCAGCTTAGCGGGGACTCTTTACAATGAGCAGTTCTTC. It translates to CASSLAGTLYNEQFF.

The V gene is TRBV10-3, the J gene TRBJ1-5, with a tentative D call TRBD1 (5 bases). CDR1 and CDR2 (germline): ENHRY, SYGVKD. There are 15 residues in the CDR3. Trimming stripped 0 bases from V and 6 bases from J, with 12 bases between. The CDR3 nucleotides are TGTGCCATCAGTGAGTCGGGCAGGGTAGGTCAGCCCCAGCATTTT. The encoded protein is CAISESGRVGQPQHF.

The chain couples TRBV5-5 to TRBJ2-6, with D maybe TRBD1 (6 bases). The CDR3 sequence is 16 residues long. The V and J ends lost 0 bases and 0 bases respectively, with 7 bases between them. From germline, CDR1 is SGHKS and CDR2 YYEKEE (reference sequence). The CDR3 DNA reads as TGTGCCAGCAGCTTGGGGGGGCTCTCTGGGGCCAACGTCCTGACTTTC. Its protein product is CASSLGGLSGANVLTF.

The chain uses TRBV6-6 and TRBJ2-7, with TRBD2 as a possible D gene (7 bases). The length of the CDR3 is 13 residues. CDR1 is MNHNY and CDR2 is SVGAGI in the germline V gene (reference sequence). Trimming pared 5 bases from V and 6 bases from J, leaving 14 bases between. CDR3 region: CASSAGATFEQYF. The DNA of the CDR3 is TGTGCCAGCAGTGCGGGGGCGACCTTCGAGCAGTACTTC.

The V call is TRBV7-2, the J call TRBJ1-2; D is ambiguous. Trimming removed 7 bases at V and 7 bases at J, with 19 bases between. The CDR3 runs to 14 residues. Germline CDR1 reads SGHTA; CDR2 reads FQGNSA. DNA of the CDR3: TGTGCCAGCATCCCAGGCCTCCCGCCGGCTGGCTACACCTTC. This gives the protein CASIPGLPPAGYTF. Variable domain in full (rest from reference TRBV7-2 and TRBJ1-2): GAGVSQSPSNKVTEKGKDVELRCDPISGHTALYWYRQSLGQGLEFLIYFQGNSAPDKSGLPSDRFSAERTGGSVSTLTIQRTQQEDSAVYLCASIPGLPPAGYTFGSGTRLTVV.

The chain is built from TRBV14 and TRBJ1-6; 7 nucleotides match TRBD1. The CDR3 loop spans 15 amino acids. Germline loops: CDR1 SGHDN, CDR2 FVKESK. V lost 4 bases, J lost 7 bases, and 7 bases stayed unmatched. The CDR3 loop reads CASSRTGSANSPLHF. The DNA of the CDR3 is TGTGCCAGCAGCCGGACAGGATCCGCCAATTCACCCCTCCACTTT.

The J gene is TRBJ1-6, the V gene TRBV7-2, with TRBD1 matching 9 bases. The length of the CDR3 is 14 residues. V lost 5 bases to trimming and J lost 9 bases; unmatched junction nucleotides: 5. Germline V gene lookup returns CDR1 SGHTA and CDR2 FQGNSA. The DNA of the CDR3 is TGTGCCAGCAGCACTGGGACAGGGCTTTCACCCCTCCACTTT. Its translation is CASSTGTGLSPLHF.

J is TRBJ2-2 and V is TRBV28; D may be TRBD2 (6 bases). V shed 10 bases and J shed 2 bases, with 17 bases lying between them. Germline lookup yields CDR1 MDHEN and CDR2 SYDVKM. This CDR3 spans 15 amino acids. CDR3 bases: TGTGCCACCATTGGGATAGCGGCAAACACCGGGGAGCTGTTTTTT. This translates into CATIGIAANTGELFF.

V usage is TRBV5-1 and J usage is TRBJ1-4; TRBD1 matches 7 bases. V shed 4 bases and J 0 bases; nucleotides not matched to a gene: 6. CDR3 size: 16 residues. Germline-derived CDR1 and CDR2 are SGHRS and YFSETQ. The CDR3 DNA is TGCGCCAGCAGCCTCAGGGGGACAACAACTAATGAAAAACTGTTTTTT. Translated, it gives CASSLRGTTTNEKLFF. The whole variable domain, remainder taken from reference TRBV5-1 and TRBJ1-4, is KAGVTQTPRYLIKTRGQQVTLSCSPISGHRSVSWYQQTPGQGLQFLFEYFSETQRNKGNFPGRFSGRQFSNSRSEMNVSTLELGDSALYLCASSLRGTTTNEKLFFGSGTQLSVL.

The chain uses TRBV4-3 and TRBJ2-7, with 9 bases lining up with TRBD1. V dropped 4 bases and J dropped 5; count of bases not matched to a gene: 6. Germline CDR1 LGHNA, CDR2 YSLEER. This CDR3 region has 14 residues. CDR3 DNA: TGCGCCAGCAGCCCGGGACAGGGCGCGGACGAGCAGTACTTC. This encodes CASSPGQGADEQYF.